Below are 14 T cell receptor beta chains sequenced from a single sample in a study of PD-L1 blockade in urothelial cancer. Clones were read by immunoSEQ multiplex PCR, and TCRdb kept only the in-frame ones, dropping some. The sample has about 36,000 clones, roughly a third seen once. The specimen was tumor tissue, collected before atezolizumab (anti-PD-L1) treatment. The receptors shown here come from a man aged 60 to 75 with urothelial cancer.

This clone was seen a few times. The chain combines TRBV15 with TRBJ2-3, with 8 bases aligning to TRBD2. V lost 7 bases and J lost 5; bases outside the gene matches: 11. The CDR3 is made up of 15 amino acids. In germline, CDR1 is LNHNV, CDR2 YYDKDF (reference sequence). CDR3 loop: CATNTGSGSQDTQYF. In DNA, the CDR3 is TGTGCCACCAATACCGGGAGCGGGAGTCAAGATACGCAGTATTTT.

The chain uses TRBV18 and TRBJ1-5; D is unclear. The germline CDR1 and CDR2 sequences are KGHSH and LQKENI. Trimming cost V 3 bases and J 4 bases, with 7 bases left between them. The CDR3 has 13 amino acids. The CDR3 DNA is TGTGCCAGCTCACCGACGGCTAATCAGCCCCAGCATTTT. This translates into CASSPTANQPQHF.

This clone appeared many times. The genes are TRBV6-8 and TRBJ2-7; 9 bases align to TRBD1. The CDR3 is made up of 17 amino acids. The germline V gene has CDR1 MNHGY and CDR2 SAAAGT. Unmatched junction bases numbered 16, after V lost 5 bases and J lost 5 bases. The CDR3 spells CASSPPGQGMGPHEQYF. The DNA of the CDR3 is TGTGCCAGCAGTCCCCCTGGACAGGGGATGGGGCCTCACGAGCAGTACTTC.

This clone was detected only a few times. The chain uses TRBV6-8 and TRBJ1-1; D perhaps matches TRBD1 (5 bases). In germline, CDR1 is MNHGY, CDR2 SAAAGT. This CDR3 spans 15 amino acids. V lost 0 bases and J 1 base, leaving 9 bases between the germline ends. CDR3 in amino acids: CASSYSRGENTEAFF. The CDR3 DNA reads as TGTGCCAGCAGTTACTCGAGGGGAGAGAACACTGAAGCTTTCTTT.

This chain links TRBV29-1 with TRBJ2-1, with TRBD2 matching over 14 bases. CDR3 size: 15 residues. Trimming at V came to 7 bases and at J to 6 bases, leaving 8 bases not matched to a gene. Germline values: CDR1 SQVTM, CDR2 ANQGSEA. The CDR3 nucleotides are TGCAGCGGGGAAAAGGGACTAGCGGGAGTCAATGAGCAGTTCTTC. It translates to CSGEKGLAGVNEQFF.

The table lists this clone with a few counts. V is TRBV11-3 and J is TRBJ2-7; 10 bases agree with TRBD1. Germline loops: CDR1 SGHNT, CDR2 YENEEA. V shed 4 bases and J 5 bases; nucleotides not matched to a gene: 8. The CDR3 is 15 residues long. In nucleotides, the CDR3 is TGTGCCAGCAGCTCGAGGACCGGGACAGGGGACGAGCAGTACTTC. It codes for CASSSRTGTGDEQYF.

V and J are TRBV30 and TRBJ1-3; the D gene is possibly TRBD1 (6 bases). The CDR3 is made up of 17 amino acids. Trimming cost V 2 bases and J 0 bases, with 17 bases left between them. Germline CDR1 GTSNPN, CDR2 SVGIG (reference sequence). The CDR3 bases are TGTGCCTGGAGTAGCCTGCAGCAGGGGAGCTCTGGAAACACCATATATTTT. Amino acids: CAWSSLQQGSSGNTIYF.

This clone was recorded a few times. This chain links TRBV30 with TRBJ1-1; a weak D match, TRBD1 (5 bases). CDR1 is GTSNPN and CDR2 is SVGIG in the germline V gene (reference sequence). Trimming stripped 4 bases from V and 1 base from J, with 7 bases between. This CDR3 spans 12 amino acids. The CDR3 DNA reads TGTGCCTGGAATACAGGGAACACTGAAGCTTTCTTT. Protein product: CAWNTGNTEAFF.

This clone was detected a few times. The chain is built from TRBV6-8 and TRBJ1-5, with D perhaps TRBD1 (5 bases). V was clipped by 6 bases and J by 2 bases, with 14 bases between them. Germline values: CDR1 MNHGY, CDR2 SAAAGT. This CDR3 has 15 amino acids. CDR3 DNA sequence: TGTGCCAGCAGCTGGGGACGGGAGGGCAATCAGCCCCAGCATTTT. Encoded protein: CASSWGREGNQPQHF.

This clone was picked up a small number of times. The rearrangement uses TRBV14 and TRBJ2-7; 7 bases are a match to TRBD1. The CDR3 covers 15 residues. The J segment lost 4 bases and the V segment lost 4 bases, leaving 10 bases of the junction unmatched. CDR1 is SGHDN and CDR2 is FVKESK in the germline V gene. CDR3 region: CASSPALGQRYEQYF. The CDR3 nucleotides read TGTGCCAGCAGCCCAGCCTTGGGACAGAGGTACGAGCAGTACTTC.

This clone was counted only a few times. The DNA of the CDR3 is TGTGCCAGCAGTTACGACCGGGGGTACAATGAGCAGTTCTTC. Encoded protein: CASSYDRGYNEQFF. V is TRBV6-8 and J is TRBJ2-1, with D possibly matching TRBD2 (6 bases). The length of the CDR3 is 14 residues. CDR1 and CDR2 (germline): MNHGY, SAAAGT. With 2 bases removed from V and 4 bases from J, the gap between germline ends came to 9 bases.

The rearrangement links TRBV30 to TRBJ1-5; TRBD1 aligns across 7 bases. CDR1 GTSNPN and CDR2 SVGIG come from the germline V gene (reference sequence). J gave up 1 base and V 4 bases, and 7 bases lay outside the gene matches. The CDR3 is 15 residues long. This chain's CDR3 is CAWTGGWESNQPQHF. CDR3 nucleotides: TGTGCCTGGACAGGGGGTTGGGAAAGCAATCAGCCCCAGCATTTT.

This chain uses TRBV29-1 with TRBJ2-1, with D possibly being TRBD2 (5 bases). V was clipped by 4 bases and J by 8 bases, with 18 bases between them. The CDR3 is 14 amino acids. CDR1 and CDR2 (germline): SQVTM, ANQGSEA. Here the CDR3 reads CSVVRVPSSDEQFF. CDR3 DNA sequence: TGCAGCGTTGTGAGGGTGCCGTCGTCCGATGAGCAGTTCTTC.

As to this clone: Other nucleotide sequences in the sample specify the same CDR3. The V gene is TRBV6-8, the J gene TRBJ1-2; no definite D call. Germline V gene data show CDR1 as MNHGY and CDR2 as SAAAGT. V was shortened by 5 bases and J by 4 bases, with 11 bases between the two germline ends. The CDR3 extends over 13 amino acids. CDR3 in amino acids: CASSVKGSYGYTF. The CDR3 nucleotides are TGTGCCAGCAGTGTAAAGGGCTCCTATGGCTACACCTTC.